A selection of T cell receptor beta chains follows, all from one sample in a study of T-cell reconstitution after alpha-beta-depleted transplantation in children. Each CDR3 protein is one row after TCRdb ran MiXCR on the PCR reads. The table has 490,000 or so distinct CDR3 sequences, 10% seen once; the top ten hold approximately 2%. The sample in question was PBMCs, obtained before TCRalphabeta/CD19-depleted stem cell transplant. Receptors originate from a child aged 2-15 years with inherited bone marrow failure, due to receive a stem cell transplant. The CDR3 runs from the conserved cysteine through the conserved F or W. D genes are given only for firm matches. Clone size, where shown, is once, few, many, or a class for clones that have expanded.

abundance	d_gene	v_gene	j_gene	CDR3aa	CDR3nt
many	TRBD1	TRBV5-1	TRBJ1-5	CASSLGPQGAGQPQHF	TGCGCCAGCAGCTTGGGGCCACAGGGGGCGGGCCAGCCCCAGCATTTT
-	-	TRBV6-2/TRBV6-3	TRBJ2-2	CASSYFFGGYNTGELFF	TGTGCCAGCAGTTACTTTTTTGGAGGATATAACACCGGGGAGCTGTTTTTT
-	TRBD1	TRBV12-3/TRBV12-4	TRBJ2-7	CASSPTTGSSYEQYF	TGTGCCAGCAGTCCGACGACAGGGAGCTCCTACGAGCAGTACTTC
many	-	TRBV11-2	TRBJ2-1	CATPGGGEQFF	TGTGCCACCCCGGGCGGAGGTGAGCAGTTCTTC
many	TRBD2	TRBV12-3/TRBV12-4	TRBJ2-5	CASGIAGVQETQYF	TGTGCCAGCGGTATAGCGGGAGTACAAGAGACCCAGTACTTC
many	-	TRBV20-1	TRBJ1-2	CSARDLGFYGYTF	TGCAGTGCTAGAGATCTTGGATTTTATGGCTACACCTTC
many	-	TRBV6-5	TRBJ2-7	CASSYGQLSYEQYF	TGTGCCAGCAGTTACGGGCAACTTTCCTACGAGCAGTACTTC
many	-	TRBV14	TRBJ2-2	CASSQARGRNTGELFF	TGTGCCAGCAGCCAAGCCAGGGGTAGGAACACCGGGGAGCTGTTTTTT
-	TRBD2	TRBV20-1	TRBJ2-7	CSALSGRSYEQYF	TGCAGTGCCCTTAGCGGGAGGTCCTACGAGCAGTACTTC
many	TRBD1	TRBV29-1	TRBJ2-5	CSGARQGAQETQYF	TGCAGCGGGGCCCGACAGGGAGCGCAAGAGACCCAGTACTTC
many	-	TRBV10-3	TRBJ1-5	CAIRDLGDNQPQHF	TGTGCCATCAGGGACTTGGGCGACAATCAGCCCCAGCATTTT
many	-	TRBV28	TRBJ2-7	CASRSPQDEQYF	TGTGCCAGCAGATCCCCCCAGGATGAGCAGTACTTC
many	-	TRBV11-2	TRBJ2-2	CASSSTRETGELFF	TGTGCCAGCAGCTCTACTAGGGAGACCGGGGAGCTGTTTTTT
many	TRBD1	TRBV12-3/TRBV12-4	TRBJ1-5	CASRGTGDQPQHF	TGTGCCAGCAGGGGGACAGGGGATCAGCCCCAGCATTTT
many	-	TRBV10-3	TRBJ1-1	CAISEPPGRGTEAFF	TGTGCCATCAGTGAACCGCCAGGTAGAGGCACTGAAGCTTTCTTT
many	TRBD1	TRBV7-8	TRBJ1-4	CASSLLSGTVQIATNEKLFF	TGTGCCAGCAGCTTATTATCGGGGACAGTACAAATTGCAACTAATGAAAAACTGTTTTTT
-	-	TRBV12-3/TRBV12-4	TRBJ2-3	CASTHLGEGGWTDTQYF	TGTGCCAGCACTCACTTAGGAGAGGGGGGCTGGACAGATACGCAGTATTTT
many	TRBD2	TRBV5-4	TRBJ2-7	CASSLWAGGPYEQYF	TGTGCCAGCAGCTTGTGGGCGGGAGGGCCCTACGAGCAGTACTTC
many	-	TRBV5-1	TRBJ2-1	CASSSRHEQFF	TGCGCCAGCAGCTCACGCCATGAGCAGTTCTTC
few	-	TRBV5-1	TRBJ2-7	CASSLTGQSYEQYF	TGCGCCAGCAGCTTGACCGGACAGTCCTACGAGCAGTACTTC
many	TRBD2	TRBV20-1	TRBJ2-3	CSARAGPGGLAETTDTQYF	TGCAGTGCTAGAGCTGGGCCAGGGGGACTAGCGGAGACAACAGATACGCAGTATTTT
many	TRBD2	TRBV12-3/TRBV12-4	TRBJ2-7	CASSFSSGYEQYF	TGTGCCAGCAGTTTTTCTAGCGGCTACGAGCAGTACTTC
-	-	TRBV27	TRBJ1-2	CASSSFQNRRYGYTF	TGTGCCAGCAGTTCTTTCCAGAACAGGAGGTATGGCTACACCTTC
many	-	TRBV30	TRBJ1-1	CAWRLGRATEAFF	TGTGCCTGGAGGTTGGGCCGGGCCACTGAAGCTTTCTTT
-	-	TRBV6-2/TRBV6-3	TRBJ2-7	CASSGRMSYEQYF	TGTGCCAGCAGCGGAAGGATGTCCTACGAGCAGTACTTC
many	-	TRBV5-1	TRBJ2-3	CASSLAKTDTQYF	TGCGCCAGCAGCTTGGCCAAGACAGATACGCAGTATTTT
-	TRBD1	TRBV5-1	TRBJ1-3	CASSLNRGFAGNTIYF	TGCGCCAGCAGCTTGAACAGGGGGTTCGCTGGAAACACCATATATTTT
many	-	TRBV6-5	TRBJ2-1	CASSYSRHNEQFF	TGTGCCAGCAGTTACTCGCGGCACAATGAGCAGTTCTTC
few	TRBD2	TRBV20-1	TRBJ2-7	CSARDWDYPYEQYF	TGCAGTGCTAGAGATTGGGACTATCCCTACGAGCAGTACTTC
many	TRBD2	TRBV4-3	TRBJ2-5	CASSQEWGLAGIPQETQYF	TGCGCCAGCAGCCAAGAATGGGGACTAGCGGGGATACCCCAAGAGACCCAGTACTTC
-	-	TRBV20-1	TRBJ2-1	CSAPSFSYNEQFF	TGCAGTGCTCCTAGTTTCTCCTACAATGAGCAGTTCTTC
many	-	TRBV12-3/TRBV12-4	TRBJ2-7	CASSLALYPSYEQYF	TGTGCCAGCAGTTTAGCACTATACCCATCCTACGAGCAGTACTTC